The 18 T cell receptor beta chains below were found in one sample sequenced in a study of cytomegalovirus exposure and HLA in healthy donors (dated by TCRdb to the late 2010s). Library method: the immunoSEQ multiplex PCR assay. Drawn from immuneACCESS, this table holds only the in-frame rearrangements with V and J called that TCRdb kept. Clones are partly lost; checked studies trace under half to an unresolved V gene and leave the rest unexplained. The sample yields approximately 220,000 clones; about 89% were counted once. Roughly 1% of the sample is in the top ten clones. The sequencing input was PBMCs. These receptors were collected from a woman between 18 and 29 years old in good health and CMV-seronegative.

The chain has TRBV11-2 and TRBJ2-5; 9 nucleotides match TRBD1. Germline CDR1 is SGHAT and CDR2 is FQNNGV. J lost 4 bases, V lost 5 bases, and 5 bases had no gene match. There are 14 residues in the CDR3. The CDR3: CASSPKTGGETQYF. CDR3 coding DNA: TGTGCCAGCAGCCCGAAGACAGGGGGAGAGACCCAGTACTTC.

The chain recombines TRBV23-1 with TRBJ2-7, with a tentative D call TRBD1 (5 bases). TRBV23-1 is an open reading frame, and its role is uncertain. Trimming pared 2 bases from V and 3 bases from J, leaving 23 bases between. This CDR3 is 18 amino acids long. CDR3 loop: CASSQLIGESRFHYEQYF. CDR3 bases: TGCGCCAGCAGTCAACTGATAGGGGAATCACGGTTCCACTACGAGCAGTACTTC.

This chain joins TRBV7-8 and TRBJ2-1; TRBD2 matches at 8 bases. Germline CDR1 reads SGHVS; CDR2 reads FQNEAQ. This CDR3 spans 14 amino acids. J gave up 6 bases and V 6 bases, and 7 bases lay outside the gene matches. The CDR3: CASRPSGGGNEQFF. The CDR3 nucleotides read TGTGCCAGCAGGCCCTCCGGGGGGGGCAATGAGCAGTTCTTC.

In its sample, this clone was seen once. DNA of the CDR3: TGCGCCAGCAGCTTGCGGAGCGGGACGTACGAGCAGTACTTC. The encoded protein is CASSLRSGTYEQYF. The chain has TRBV5-1 and TRBJ2-7, with 7 nucleotides matching TRBD2. CDR1 and CDR2 from the germline V gene are SGHRS and YFSETQ. The length of the CDR3 is 14 residues. The junction had 5 bases not matched to a gene; V was cut back by 1 base and J by 4 bases.

This clone occurred a few times. The J gene is TRBJ1-4, the V gene TRBV2, with TRBD1 identical over 10 bases. V gave up 8 bases and J gave up 7 bases; unmatched junction bases: 4. The CDR3 is 13 amino acids. CDR1 is SNHLY and CDR2 is FYNNEI in the germline V gene. CDR3 in amino acids: CASRQGALEKLFF. In nucleotides, the CDR3 is TGTGCCAGCCGACAGGGGGCGCTTGAAAAACTGTTTTTT.

The gene calls are TRBV27 and TRBJ1-1, with 8 bases fitting TRBD1. V shed 2 bases and J 10 bases; nucleotides not matched to a gene: 6. The CDR3 consists of 13 residues. Looked up from germline, CDR1 is MNHEY and CDR2 is SMNVEV (reference sequence). The CDR3, as DNA: TGTGCCAGCAGTTTACGGACAGGGAAAATAGCTTTCTTT. As protein: CASSLRTGKIAFF.

The chain has TRBV9 and TRBJ2-3; 7 bases are shared with TRBD2. The CDR3 loop spans 15 amino acids. Germline values: CDR1 SGDLS, CDR2 YYNGEE. J was trimmed by 6 bases and V by 3 bases; bases with no gene match: 10. The CDR3 region is CASSAGLVSGDTQYF. DNA for the CDR3: TGTGCCAGCAGCGCCGGACTAGTTTCCGGCGATACGCAGTATTTT.

The CDR3 bases are TGTGCCAGCTCACCAGTACAGTACGAGCAGTACTTC. Translation: CASSPVQYEQYF. The chain combines TRBV18 with TRBJ2-7; D gene uncertain. Germline values: CDR1 KGHSH, CDR2 LQKENI. Trimming cost V 2 bases and J 4 bases, with 6 bases left between them. This CDR3 comprises 12 residues.

The V call is TRBV19, the J call TRBJ2-7; TRBD2 agrees at 7 bases. The junction had 11 bases not matched to a gene; V was cut back by 5 bases and J by 4 bases. The CDR3 contains 15 residues. CDR1 is LNHDA, CDR2 SQIVND, per germline (reference sequence). DNA for the CDR3: TGTGCCAGTAGTTGGGGCATACCGGGACTATACGAGCAGTACTTC. Its translation is CASSWGIPGLYEQYF.

In its sample, this clone was seen a few times. The chain recombines TRBV7-2 with TRBJ1-2, with TRBD1 as a possible D gene (6 bases). The length of the CDR3 is 18 residues. Germline CDR1 reads SGHTA; CDR2 reads FQGNSA. Trimming left V 3 bases short and J 0 bases short, with 20 bases between. The CDR3 sequence is CASSFLWDISGANYGYTF. CDR3 nucleotides: TGTGCCAGCAGCTTTTTGTGGGACATCTCCGGGGCTAACTATGGCTACACCTTC.

This chain connects TRBV19 to TRBJ1-2, with a tentative D call TRBD1 (6 bases). The germline V gene has CDR1 LNHDA and CDR2 SQIVND (reference sequence). V dropped 5 bases and J dropped 9 bases, with 10 bases sitting between them. CDR3 size: 11 residues. This CDR3 is CASSWTDRYTF. The CDR3 DNA reads TGTGCCAGTAGTTGGACAGACCGCTACACCTTC.

The genes are TRBV30 and TRBJ1-3; unclear D gene. Per the germline V gene, CDR1 is GTSNPN and CDR2 is SVGIG (reference sequence). V lost 5 bases and J 0 bases, leaving 11 bases between the germline ends. The CDR3 runs 14 residues. CDR3 region: CAWGPGDSGNTIYF. CDR3 DNA sequence: TGTGCCTGGGGCCCGGGAGACTCTGGAAACACCATATATTTT. The whole variable domain, filled in from reference TRBV30 and TRBJ1-3, reads SQTIHQWPATLVQPVGSPLSLECTVEGTSNPNLYWYRQAAGRGLQLLFYSVGIGQISSEVPQNLSASRPQDRQFILSSKKLLLSDSGFYLCAWGPGDSGNTIYFGEGSWLTVV.

This sequence joins TRBV7-8 and TRBJ2-1; D is possibly TRBD2 (5 bases). Trimming took off 1 base at V and 3 bases at J, with 13 bases between the two ends. Germline CDR1 is SGHVS and CDR2 is FQNEAQ. The CDR3 length is 16 residues. The CDR3 nucleotides are TGTGCCAGCAGCTTAGATGGTCGGGGAATCTACAATGAGCAGTTCTTC. Amino acid sequence: CASSLDGRGIYNEQFF.

CDR3 sequence reads: CASSAIRDSYEQYF. The DNA for the CDR3 is TGTGCCAGCAGTGCCATCCGGGACTCCTACGAGCAGTACTTC. The J gene is TRBJ2-7, the V gene TRBV2; tentatively, D is TRBD2 (5 bases). V was trimmed by 4 bases and J by 0 bases, leaving 10 bases between them. The CDR3 consists of 14 residues. The germline V gene has CDR1 SNHLY and CDR2 FYNNEI.

The chain links TRBV6-5 to TRBJ1-2, with 7 bases aligning to TRBD1. Germline-derived CDR1 and CDR2 are MNHEY and SVGAGI. CDR3 size: 14 residues. V shed 2 bases and J 4 bases; nucleotides not matched to a gene: 4. This CDR3 is CASSYGTDPYGYTF. In nucleotides, the CDR3 is TGTGCCAGCAGTTACGGGACAGATCCCTATGGCTACACCTTC.

This chain uses TRBV5-4 with TRBJ1-5; D is possibly TRBD1 (5 bases). The length of the CDR3 is 15 residues. V was shortened by 3 bases and J by 7 bases, with 17 bases between the two germline ends. Germline CDR1 and CDR2: SGHNT and YYREEE (reference sequence). CDR3 nucleotide sequence: TGTGCCAGCAGCTCGGGACTCCCCGGGGAACAGCCCCAGCATTTT. Translation: CASSSGLPGEQPQHF.

The chain uses TRBV5-6 and TRBJ2-7, with 14 bases that match TRBD2. Germline lookup yields CDR1 SGHDT and CDR2 YYEEEE. V trimming: 4 bases; J trimming: 6 bases; junction bases outside the gene matches: 6. CDR3 length: 15 amino acids. The CDR3 is CASSPLGLAGGEQYF. CDR3 nucleotides: TGTGCCAGCAGCCCGTTAGGACTAGCGGGAGGCGAGCAGTACTTC.

The chain employs TRBV5-4 and TRBJ2-1; 8 bases are a match to TRBD2. The V gene's germline CDR1 is SGHNT and CDR2 YYREEE (reference sequence). The J segment lost 8 bases and the V segment lost 3 bases, leaving 16 bases of the junction unmatched. The CDR3 spans 17 residues. This CDR3 reads CASSSFGLALPFDEQFF. The CDR3 nucleotides read TGTGCCAGCAGCTCATTCGGACTAGCTTTACCCTTTGATGAGCAGTTCTTC.